The sequence of this TCR beta chain was determined in a study of blood T cell repertoires in COVID-19. CDR1 is SGHDN and CDR2 is FVKESK in the germline V gene. Trimming took off 4 bases at V and 4 bases at J, with 11 bases between the two ends. CDR3 length: 15 residues. Per the original data handling: Amplifying reference gene primers gave estimates of nucleated cell counts. Clones were read by immunoSEQ multiplex PCR, and TCRdb kept only the in-frame ones, dropping some. That table is the source of V, J and clone size, and D and trimming were worked out from the DNA. This table has 330,000 or so clones, around 90% appearing once.

Sequenced material: PBMCs or T cells enriched from blood (not recorded which). The sequence derives from a man aged 30 to 45 who had recovered from COVID-19. The V gene is TRBV14, the J gene TRBJ1-6, with D perhaps matching TRBD1 (5 bases). The DNA for the CDR3 is TGTGCCAGCAGCCCAGGGAGGTCATATAATTCACCCCTCCACTTT. This gives the protein CASSPGRSYNSPLHF.